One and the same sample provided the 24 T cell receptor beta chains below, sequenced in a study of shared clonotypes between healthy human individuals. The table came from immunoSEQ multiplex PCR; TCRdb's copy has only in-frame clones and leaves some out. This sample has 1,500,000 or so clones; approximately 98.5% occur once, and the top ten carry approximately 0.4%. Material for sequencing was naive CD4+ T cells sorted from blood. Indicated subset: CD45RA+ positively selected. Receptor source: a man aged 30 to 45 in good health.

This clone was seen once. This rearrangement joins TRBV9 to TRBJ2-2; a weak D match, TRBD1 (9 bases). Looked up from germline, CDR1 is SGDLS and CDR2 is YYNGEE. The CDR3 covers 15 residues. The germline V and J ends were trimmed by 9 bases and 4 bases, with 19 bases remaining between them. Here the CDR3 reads CATAGGQGTTGELFF. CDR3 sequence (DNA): TGTGCCACCGCGGGGGGACAGGGAACCACCGGGGAGCTGTTTTTT.

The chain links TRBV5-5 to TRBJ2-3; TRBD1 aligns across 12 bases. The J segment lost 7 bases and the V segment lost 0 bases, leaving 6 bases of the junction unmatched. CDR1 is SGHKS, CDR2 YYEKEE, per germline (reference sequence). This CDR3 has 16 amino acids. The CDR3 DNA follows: TGTGCCAGCAGCTTGGGTGGGACAGGGGGCCCGTATACGCAGTATTTT. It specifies CASSLGGTGGPYTQYF.

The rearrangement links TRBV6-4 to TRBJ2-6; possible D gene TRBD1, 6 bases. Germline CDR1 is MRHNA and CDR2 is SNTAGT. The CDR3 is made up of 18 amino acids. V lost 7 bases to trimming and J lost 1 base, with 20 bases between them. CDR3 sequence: CASIPLDRLGSGANVLTF. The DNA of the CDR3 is TGTGCCAGCATCCCTCTGGACAGACTTGGATCTGGGGCCAACGTCCTGACTTTC.

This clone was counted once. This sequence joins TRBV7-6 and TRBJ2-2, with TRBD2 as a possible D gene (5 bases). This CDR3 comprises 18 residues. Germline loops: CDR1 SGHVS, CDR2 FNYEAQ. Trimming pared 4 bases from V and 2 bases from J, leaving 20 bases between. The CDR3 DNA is TGTGCCAGCAGCTCCCGAGGGTCGGGTATCCTTAACACCGGGGAGCTGTTTTTT. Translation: CASSSRGSGILNTGELFF.

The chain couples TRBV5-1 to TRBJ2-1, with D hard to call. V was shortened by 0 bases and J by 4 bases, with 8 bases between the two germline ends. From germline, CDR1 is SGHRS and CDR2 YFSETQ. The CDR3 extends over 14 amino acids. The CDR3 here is CASSLVPVYNEQFF. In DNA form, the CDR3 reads TGCGCCAGCAGCTTGGTTCCAGTTTACAATGAGCAGTTCTTC.

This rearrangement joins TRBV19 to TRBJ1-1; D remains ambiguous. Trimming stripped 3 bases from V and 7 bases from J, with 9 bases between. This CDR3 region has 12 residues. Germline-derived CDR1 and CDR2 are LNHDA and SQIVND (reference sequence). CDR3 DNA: TGTGCCAGTAGTATTACCCGGCGTGAAGCTTTCTTT. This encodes CASSITRREAFF.

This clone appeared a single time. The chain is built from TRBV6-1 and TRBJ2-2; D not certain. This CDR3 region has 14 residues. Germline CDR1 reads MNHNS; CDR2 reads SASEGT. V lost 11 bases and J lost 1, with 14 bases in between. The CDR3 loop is CAVSRFGNTGELFF. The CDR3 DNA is TGTGCCGTTTCGAGATTCGGGAACACCGGGGAGCTGTTTTTT.

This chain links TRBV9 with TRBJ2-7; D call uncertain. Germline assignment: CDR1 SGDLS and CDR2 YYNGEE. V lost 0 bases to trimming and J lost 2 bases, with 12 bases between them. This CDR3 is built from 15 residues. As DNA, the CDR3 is TGTGCCAGCAGCGTAGGTGGAGTCAGAACCTACGAGCAGTACTTC. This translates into CASSVGGVRTYEQYF.

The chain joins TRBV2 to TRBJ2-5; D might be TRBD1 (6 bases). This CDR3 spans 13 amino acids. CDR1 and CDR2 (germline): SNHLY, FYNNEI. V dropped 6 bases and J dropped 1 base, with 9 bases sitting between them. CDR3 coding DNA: TGTGCCAGCAGCCGGGACACCCAAGAGACCCAGTACTTC. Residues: CASSRDTQETQYF.

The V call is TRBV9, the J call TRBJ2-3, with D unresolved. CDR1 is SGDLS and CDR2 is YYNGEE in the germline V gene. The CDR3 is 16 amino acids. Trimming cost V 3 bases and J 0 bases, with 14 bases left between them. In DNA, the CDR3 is TGTGCCAGCAGCGGCCACCAAGTCTCTAGCACAGATACGCAGTATTTT. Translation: CASSGHQVSSTDTQYF.

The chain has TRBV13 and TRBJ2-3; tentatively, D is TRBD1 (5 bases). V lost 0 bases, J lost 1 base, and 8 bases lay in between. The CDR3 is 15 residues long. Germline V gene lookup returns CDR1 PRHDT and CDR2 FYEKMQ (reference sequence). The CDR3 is CASSLGLRGTDTQYF. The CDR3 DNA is TGTGCCAGCAGCTTAGGTCTCAGGGGCACAGATACGCAGTATTTT.

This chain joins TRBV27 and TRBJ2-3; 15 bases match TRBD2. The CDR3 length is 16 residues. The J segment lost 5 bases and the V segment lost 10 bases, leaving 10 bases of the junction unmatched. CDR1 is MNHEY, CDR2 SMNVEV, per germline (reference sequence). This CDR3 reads CATHSTGLAGGDTQYF. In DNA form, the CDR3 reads TGTGCCACACACTCCACGGGACTAGCGGGGGGAGATACGCAGTATTTT.

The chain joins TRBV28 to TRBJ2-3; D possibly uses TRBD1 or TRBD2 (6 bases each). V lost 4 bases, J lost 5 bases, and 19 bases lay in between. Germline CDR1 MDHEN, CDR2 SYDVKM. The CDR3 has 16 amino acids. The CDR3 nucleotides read TGTGCCAGCAGTTCCTACAGCGGAGGGGGTGGAGATACGCAGTATTTT. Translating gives CASSSYSGGGGDTQYF.

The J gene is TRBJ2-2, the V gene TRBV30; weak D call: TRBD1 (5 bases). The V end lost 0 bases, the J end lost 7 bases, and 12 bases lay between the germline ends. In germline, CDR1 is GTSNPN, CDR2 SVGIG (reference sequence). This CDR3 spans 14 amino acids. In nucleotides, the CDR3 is TGTGCCTGGAGTGTACTGCAGGGTATCGGGGAGCTGTTTTTT. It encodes CAWSVLQGIGELFF.

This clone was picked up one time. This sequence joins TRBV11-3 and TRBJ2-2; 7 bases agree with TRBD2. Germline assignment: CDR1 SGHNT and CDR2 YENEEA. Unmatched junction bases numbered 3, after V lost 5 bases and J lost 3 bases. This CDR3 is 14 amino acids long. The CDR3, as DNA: TGTGCCAGCAGCCGAGCGGGATACACCGGGGAGCTGTTTTTT. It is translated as CASSRAGYTGELFF.

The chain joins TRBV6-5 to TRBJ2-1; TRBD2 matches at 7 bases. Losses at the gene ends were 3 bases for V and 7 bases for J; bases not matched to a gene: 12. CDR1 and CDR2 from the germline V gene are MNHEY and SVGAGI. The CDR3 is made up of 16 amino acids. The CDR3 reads CASSYYGGSGVNEQFF. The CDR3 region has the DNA TGTGCCAGCAGTTATTATGGAGGGAGCGGGGTAAATGAGCAGTTCTTC.

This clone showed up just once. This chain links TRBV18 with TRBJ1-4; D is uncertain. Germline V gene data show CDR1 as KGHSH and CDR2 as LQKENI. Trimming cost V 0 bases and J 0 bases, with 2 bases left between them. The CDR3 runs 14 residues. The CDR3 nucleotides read TGTGCCAGCTCACCACCCCCAACTAATGAAAAACTGTTTTTT. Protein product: CASSPPPTNEKLFF.

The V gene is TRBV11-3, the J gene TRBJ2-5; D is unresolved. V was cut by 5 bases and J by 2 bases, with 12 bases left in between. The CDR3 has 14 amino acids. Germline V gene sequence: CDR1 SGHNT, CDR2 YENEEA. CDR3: CASSPRHSQETQYF. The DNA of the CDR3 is TGTGCCAGCAGCCCCAGACACTCACAAGAGACCCAGTACTTC.

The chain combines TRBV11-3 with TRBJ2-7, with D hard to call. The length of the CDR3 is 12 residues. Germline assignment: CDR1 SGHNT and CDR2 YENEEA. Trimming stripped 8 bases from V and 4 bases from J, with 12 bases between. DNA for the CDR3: TGTGCCAGCTCCCCCCAGGCATACGAGCAGTACTTC. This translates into CASSPQAYEQYF.

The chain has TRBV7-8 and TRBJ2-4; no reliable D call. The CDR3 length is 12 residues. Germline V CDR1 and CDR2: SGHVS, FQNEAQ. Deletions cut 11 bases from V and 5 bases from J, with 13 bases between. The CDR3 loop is CAPLPRENIQYF. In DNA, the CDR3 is TGTGCCCCACTTCCCCGGGAAAACATTCAGTACTTC.

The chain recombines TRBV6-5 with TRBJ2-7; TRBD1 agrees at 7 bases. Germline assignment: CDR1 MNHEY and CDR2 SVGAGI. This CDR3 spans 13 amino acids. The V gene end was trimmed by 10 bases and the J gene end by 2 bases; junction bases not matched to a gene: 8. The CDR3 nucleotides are TGTGCCACCCTGGACAGGCTTCCCTACGAGCAGTACTTC. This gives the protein CATLDRLPYEQYF.

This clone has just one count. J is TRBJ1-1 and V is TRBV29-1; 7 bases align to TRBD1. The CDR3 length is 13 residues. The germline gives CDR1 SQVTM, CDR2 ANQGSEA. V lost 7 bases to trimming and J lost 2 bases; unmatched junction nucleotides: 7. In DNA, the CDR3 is TGCAGCGGGTCCCACAGGGGCAACACTGAAGCTTTCTTT. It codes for CSGSHRGNTEAFF.

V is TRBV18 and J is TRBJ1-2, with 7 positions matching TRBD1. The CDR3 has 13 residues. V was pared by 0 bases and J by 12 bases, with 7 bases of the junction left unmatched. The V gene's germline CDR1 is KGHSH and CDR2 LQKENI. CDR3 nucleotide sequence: TGTGCCAGCTCACCACCTGGGACAGTTCCTCACACCTTC. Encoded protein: CASSPPGTVPHTF. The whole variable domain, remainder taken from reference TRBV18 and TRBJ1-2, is NAGVMQNPRHLVRRRGQEARLRCSPMKGHSHVYWYRQLPEEGLKFMVYLQKENIIDESGMPKERFSAEFPKEGPSILRIQQVVRGDSAAYFCASSPPGTVPHTFGSGTRLTVV.

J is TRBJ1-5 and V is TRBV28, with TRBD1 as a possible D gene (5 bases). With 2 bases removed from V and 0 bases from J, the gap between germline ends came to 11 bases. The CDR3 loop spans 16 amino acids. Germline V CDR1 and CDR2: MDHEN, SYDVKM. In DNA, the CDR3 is TGTGCCAGCAGTTTACTTAGGGACCTTAGCAATCAGCCCCAGCATTTT. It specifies CASSLLRDLSNQPQHF.